These T cell receptor beta chains were read from a single sample in a study of cytomegalovirus exposure and HLA in healthy donors. Here immunoSEQ multiplex PCR was the method, and the copy in TCRdb shows in-frame clones only, minus some. The data show roughly 100,000 clones, more than 70% seen once. Specimen: PBMCs. The receptors originated from a middle-aged man in good health and CMV-seronegative. Each CDR3 is given without its conserved first and last residue.

J gene,V gene,CDR3 protein
TRBJ2-2,TRBV27,ASSLSVGVGELF
TRBJ1-5,TRBV4-2,ASSLSAQGDQPQH
TRBJ2-6,TRBV11-2,ASSPGGPGANVLT
TRBJ2-2,TRBV2,ASRPGTANTGELF
TRBJ1-1,TRBV7-8,ASSLIQGASTEAF
TRBJ1-2,TRBV5-4,ASRLSVSGAANYGYT
TRBJ1-1,TRBV7-9,ASSSSRRGGNTEAF
TRBJ2-1,TRBV19,ASSDNSGGNNEQF
TRBJ2-5,TRBV6-1,ASSIQGTIQETQY
TRBJ2-3,TRBV7-2,ASSTDRGGPTDTQY
TRBJ2-7,TRBV7-2,ASSQSGVNSYEQY
TRBJ2-3,TRBV10-2,ASGSPTQY
TRBJ2-5,TRBV29-1,SVPGGLAGGETQY
TRBJ1-6,TRBV11-2,ASSLERTARTPLH
TRBJ2-1,TRBV9,ASSVRAGGRNEQF
TRBJ1-2,TRBV14,ASSPRQGRNYGYT
TRBJ1-1,TRBV5-8,ASSFGGTGTRAF
TRBJ1-4,TRBV7-7,ASSKGQGAAEKLF
TRBJ1-2,TRBV2,ASNRQGARGYT
TRBJ2-7,TRBV7-9,ASSSFGVNNYEQY
TRBJ1-1,TRBV6-1,ASSEMTRDQRAF
TRBJ2-3,TRBV7-9,ASSSVDTQY
TRBJ2-5,TRBV19,ASSRRGSQETQY
TRBJ1-5,TRBV5-5,ASSLGLENQPQH
TRBJ2-5,TRBV7-9,ASSFPGFETQY
TRBJ1-3,TRBV11-2,ASSQQTGAGNTIY
TRBJ2-1,TRBV6-1,ASSSAGGPSEQF
TRBJ1-2,TRBV6-5,ASSLNRGLKNYGYT
TRBJ2-7,TRBV9,ASSPGQGPYEQY
TRBJ1-6,TRBV19,ASSAGTGGNSPLH
TRBJ1-5,TRBV2,ASSEWGGGIGQPQH
TRBJ2-3,TRBV28,ASSRSGGDTDTQY
TRBJ2-1,TRBV6-1,ASSGGLAGGPEQF
TRBJ1-6,TRBV7-9,SSSLTGTVASSYNSPLH
TRBJ2-3,TRBV5-1,ASSTAASGGTDTQY
TRBJ1-1,TRBV9,ASSVDGGRDTEAF
TRBJ2-1,TRBV4-1,ASSQGLDDYNEQF
TRBJ1-3,TRBV2,ASSELRSGNTIY
.,TRBV5-1,ASSPGTVYQDEQY
TRBJ1-5,TRBV15,ATSRDPRDRSNQPQH
TRBJ2-2,TRBV1,TSSQDRNGVAGELF
TRBJ2-7,TRBV4-1,ASSQSLAGGAYEQY
TRBJ2-7,TRBV6-6,ASSYDSSYEQY
TRBJ1-2,TRBV6-5,ASSWGQGRYGYT
.,TRBV15,ATSRGGDSGTYEQY
TRBJ1-3,TRBV2,ASSEGQGIGNTIY
TRBJ2-2,TRBV5-1,ASSRTGDTGELF
TRBJ2-3,TRBV6-1,ASSEVAGGTDTQY
TRBJ2-2,TRBV19,ASTGTGRRTGELF
TRBJ2-5,TRBV19,ASSGGTGPQETQY
TRBJ2-2,TRBV2,ASKRGNDITGELF
TRBJ2-5,TRBV7-2,ASSPGGFPQETQY
TRBJ1-1,TRBV9,ASSPRTGMNTEAF